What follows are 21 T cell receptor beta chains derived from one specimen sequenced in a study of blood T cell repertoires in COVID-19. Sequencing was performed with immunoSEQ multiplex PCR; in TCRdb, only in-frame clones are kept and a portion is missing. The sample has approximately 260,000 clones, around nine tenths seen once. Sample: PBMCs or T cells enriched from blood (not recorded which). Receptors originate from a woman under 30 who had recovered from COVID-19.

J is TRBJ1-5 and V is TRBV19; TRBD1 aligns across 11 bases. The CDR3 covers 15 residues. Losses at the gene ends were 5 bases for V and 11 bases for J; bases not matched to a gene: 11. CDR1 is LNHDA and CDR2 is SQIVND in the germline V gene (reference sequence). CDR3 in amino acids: CASSSWTGGPLTQHF. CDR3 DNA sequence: TGTGCCAGTAGTTCCTGGACAGGGGGCCCTTTGACCCAGCATTTT.

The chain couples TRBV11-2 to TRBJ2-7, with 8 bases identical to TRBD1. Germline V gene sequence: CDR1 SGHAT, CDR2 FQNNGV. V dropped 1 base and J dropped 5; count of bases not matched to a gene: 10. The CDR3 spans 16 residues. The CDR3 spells CASSLGPGGLGNEQYF. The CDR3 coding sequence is TGTGCCAGCAGCTTAGGTCCAGGGGGCTTGGGTAACGAGCAGTACTTC.

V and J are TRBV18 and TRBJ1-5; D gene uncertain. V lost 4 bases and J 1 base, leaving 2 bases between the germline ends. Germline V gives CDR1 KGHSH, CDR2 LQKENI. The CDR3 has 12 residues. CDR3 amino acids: CASSLSNQPQHF. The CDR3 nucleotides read TGTGCCAGCTCACTAAGCAATCAGCCCCAGCATTTT.

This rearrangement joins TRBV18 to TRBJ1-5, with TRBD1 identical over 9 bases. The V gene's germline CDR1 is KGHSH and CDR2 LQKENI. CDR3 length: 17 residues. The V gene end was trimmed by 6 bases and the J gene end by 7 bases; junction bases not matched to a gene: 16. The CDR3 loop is CASSPSLGRQGEQPQHF. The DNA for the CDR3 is TGTGCCAGCTCCCCCAGTCTAGGTCGACAGGGGGAACAGCCCCAGCATTTT.

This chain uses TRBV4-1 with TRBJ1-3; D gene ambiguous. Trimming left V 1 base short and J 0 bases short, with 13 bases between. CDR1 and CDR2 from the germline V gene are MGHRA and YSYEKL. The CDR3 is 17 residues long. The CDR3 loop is CASSQVRGGSSGNTIYF. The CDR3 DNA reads TGCGCCAGCAGCCAAGTGCGGGGAGGGAGCTCTGGAAACACCATATATTTT.

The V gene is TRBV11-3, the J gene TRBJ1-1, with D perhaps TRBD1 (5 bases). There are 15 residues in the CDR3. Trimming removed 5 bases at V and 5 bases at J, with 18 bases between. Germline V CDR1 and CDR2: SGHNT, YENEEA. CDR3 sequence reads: CASSPGGSLGTEAFF. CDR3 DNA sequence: TGTGCCAGCAGCCCCGGGGGATCCCTCGGGACTGAAGCTTTCTTT.

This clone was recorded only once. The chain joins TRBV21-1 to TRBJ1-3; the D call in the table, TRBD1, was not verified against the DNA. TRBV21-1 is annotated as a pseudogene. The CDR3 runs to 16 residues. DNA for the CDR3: TGTGCCAGCAGCAAAGAGCCCCAGGTCTCTGGAAACACCATATATTTT. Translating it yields CASSKEPQVSGNTIYF.

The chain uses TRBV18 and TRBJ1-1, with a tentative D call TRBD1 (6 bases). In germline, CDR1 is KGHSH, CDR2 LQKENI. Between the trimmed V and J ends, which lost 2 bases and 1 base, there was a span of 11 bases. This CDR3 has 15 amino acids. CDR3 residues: CASSPWGGQNTEAFF. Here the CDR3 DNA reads TGTGCCAGCTCACCATGGGGGGGGCAGAACACTGAAGCTTTCTTT.

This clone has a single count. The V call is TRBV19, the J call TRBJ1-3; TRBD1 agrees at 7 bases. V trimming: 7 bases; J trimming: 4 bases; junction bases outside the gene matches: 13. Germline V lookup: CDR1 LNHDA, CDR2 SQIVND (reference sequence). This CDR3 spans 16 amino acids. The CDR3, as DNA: TGTGCCAGTACCGCCCCAGCCAGGGGGTCCGGAAACACCATATATTTT. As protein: CASTAPARGSGNTIYF.

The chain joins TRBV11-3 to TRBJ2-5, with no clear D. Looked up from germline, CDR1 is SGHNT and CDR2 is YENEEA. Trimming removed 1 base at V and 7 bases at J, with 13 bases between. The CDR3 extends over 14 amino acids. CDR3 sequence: CASSLAPQVGTQYF. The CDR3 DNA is TGTGCCAGCAGCTTAGCTCCCCAGGTCGGGACCCAGTACTTC.

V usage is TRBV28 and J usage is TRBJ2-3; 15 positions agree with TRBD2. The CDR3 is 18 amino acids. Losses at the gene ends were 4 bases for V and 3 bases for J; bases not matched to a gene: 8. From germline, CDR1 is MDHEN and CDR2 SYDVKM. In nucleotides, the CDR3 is TGTGCCAGCAGTTACGGACTAGCGGGAGGGCCGGGAACAGATACGCAGTATTTT. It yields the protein CASSYGLAGGPGTDTQYF. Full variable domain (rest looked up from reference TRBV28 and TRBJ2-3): DVKVTQSSRYLVKRTGEKVFLECVQDMDHENMFWYRQDPGLGLRLIYFSYDVKMKEKGDIPEGYSVSREKKERFSLILESASTNQTSMYLCASSYGLAGGPGTDTQYFGPGTRLTVL.

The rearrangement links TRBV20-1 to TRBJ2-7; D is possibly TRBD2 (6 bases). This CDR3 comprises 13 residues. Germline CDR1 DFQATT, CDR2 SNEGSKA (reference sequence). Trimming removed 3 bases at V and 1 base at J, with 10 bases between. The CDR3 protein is CSASPSGSYEQYF. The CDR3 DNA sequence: TGCAGTGCTAGTCCCAGCGGGTCCTACGAGCAGTACTTC.

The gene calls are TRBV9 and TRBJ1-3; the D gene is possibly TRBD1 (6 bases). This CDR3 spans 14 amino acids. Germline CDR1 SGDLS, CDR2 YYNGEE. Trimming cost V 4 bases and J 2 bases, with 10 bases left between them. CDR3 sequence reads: CASSKGVTGNTIYF. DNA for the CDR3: TGTGCCAGCAGCAAGGGGGTCACTGGAAACACCATATATTTT.

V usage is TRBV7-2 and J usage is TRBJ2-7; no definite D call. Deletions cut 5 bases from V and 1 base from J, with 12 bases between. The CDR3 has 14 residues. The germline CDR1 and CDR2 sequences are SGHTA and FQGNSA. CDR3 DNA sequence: TGTGCCAGCAGCCCCGGCGGCCGTTCCTACGAGCAGTACTTC. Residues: CASSPGGRSYEQYF.

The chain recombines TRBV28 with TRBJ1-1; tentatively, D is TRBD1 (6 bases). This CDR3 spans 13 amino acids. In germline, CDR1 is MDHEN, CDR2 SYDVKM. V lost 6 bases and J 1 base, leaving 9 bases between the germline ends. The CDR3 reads CASRQGGNTEAFF. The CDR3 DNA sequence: TGTGCCAGCAGACAGGGTGGGAACACTGAAGCTTTCTTT.

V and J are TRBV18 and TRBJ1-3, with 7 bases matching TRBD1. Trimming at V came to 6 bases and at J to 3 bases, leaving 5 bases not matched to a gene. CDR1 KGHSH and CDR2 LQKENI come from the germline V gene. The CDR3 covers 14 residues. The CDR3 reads CASSPDRVGNTIYF. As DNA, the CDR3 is TGTGCCAGCTCGCCCGACAGGGTTGGAAACACCATATATTTT.

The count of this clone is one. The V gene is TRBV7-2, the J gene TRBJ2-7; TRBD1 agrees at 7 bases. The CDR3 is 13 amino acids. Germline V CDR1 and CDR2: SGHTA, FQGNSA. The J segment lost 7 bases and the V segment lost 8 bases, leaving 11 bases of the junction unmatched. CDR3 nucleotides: TGTGCCAGCGCGTGGGGGCCACAGGGGGAGCAGTACTTC. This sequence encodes CASAWGPQGEQYF.

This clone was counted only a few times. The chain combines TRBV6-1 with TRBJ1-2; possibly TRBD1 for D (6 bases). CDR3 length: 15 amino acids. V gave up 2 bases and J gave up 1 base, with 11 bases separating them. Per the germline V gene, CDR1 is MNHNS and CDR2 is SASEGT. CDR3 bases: TGTGCCAGCAGTGAAAACAGGGTAGATAACTATGGCTACACCTTC. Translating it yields CASSENRVDNYGYTF.

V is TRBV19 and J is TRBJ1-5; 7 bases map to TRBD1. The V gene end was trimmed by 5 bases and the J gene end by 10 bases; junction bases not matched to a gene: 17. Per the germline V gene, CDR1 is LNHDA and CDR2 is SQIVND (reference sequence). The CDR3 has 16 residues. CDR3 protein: CASSPSAGGGIYPQHF. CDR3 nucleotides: TGTGCCAGTAGTCCGTCGGCAGGGGGTGGAATTTACCCCCAGCATTTT.

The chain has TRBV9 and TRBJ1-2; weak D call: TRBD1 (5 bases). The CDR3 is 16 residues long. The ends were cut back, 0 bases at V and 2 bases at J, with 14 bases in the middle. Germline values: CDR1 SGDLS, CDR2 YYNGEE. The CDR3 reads CASSVGVGGANYGYTF. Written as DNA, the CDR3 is TGTGCCAGCAGCGTAGGAGTCGGCGGGGCGAACTATGGCTACACCTTC.

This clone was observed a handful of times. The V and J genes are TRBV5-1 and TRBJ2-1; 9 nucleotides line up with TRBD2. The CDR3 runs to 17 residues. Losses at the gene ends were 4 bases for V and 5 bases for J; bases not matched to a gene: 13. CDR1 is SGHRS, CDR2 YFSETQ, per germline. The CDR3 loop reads CASSGTSSPTKNNEQFF. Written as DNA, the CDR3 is TGCGCCAGCAGCGGGACTAGCTCTCCAACGAAAAACAATGAGCAGTTCTTC.